This record concerns one T cell receptor beta chain sequence. CDR1 is MNHNS, CDR2 SASEGT, per germline. The CDR3 loop spans 14 amino acids. With V trimmed by 7 bases and J by 3 bases, 5 bases remained unmatched. These data originate in a study of technical replicates of blood from several donors. TCRdb keeps only in-frame clones here, not all; method: immunoSEQ multiplex PCR. The sample has some 82,000 clones, 97% seen once. Sequencing input: T cells isolated from PBMCs. This chain uses TRBV6-1 with TRBJ2-1; TRBD1 aligns across 8 bases. The source of this sequence is a human donor in good health. CDR3 in DNA: TGTGCCAGCAAAGGGACAGGAAACTACAATGAGCAGTTCTTC. This encodes CASKGTGNYNEQFF.